The rows below give T cell receptor beta chains drawn from one sample of a study of T cell repertoires in cytomegalovirus infection. TCRdb reanalysed the reads using MiXCR and keeps one entry per CDR3 protein. The repertoire holds about 400,000 distinct CDR3 sequences, with over 15% as singletons. Sequencing was performed on PBMCs. Receptors originate from a human donor in good health (CMV status not recorded). Some clones in this sample may be carry-over from other donors' samples. CDR3s include the opening cysteine and the closing phenylalanine or tryptophan. Fields, in order: V gene, J gene, clone size, D gene, CDR3 protein, CDR3 DNA. The D gene is left open where the match is weak. Only part of the rows carry a size: once, few, many, or a class if the clone is expanded.

TRBV23-1	TRBJ2-3	.	TRBD2	CASSVLAGDTQYF	TGCGCCAGCAGTGTCCTAGCGGGAGATACGCAGTATTTT
TRBV7-2	TRBJ2-1	many	TRBD2	CASSIAGASYNEQFF	TGTGCCAGCAGCATAGCGGGAGCATCCTACAATGAGCAGTTCTTC
TRBV4-3	TRBJ2-7	.	.	CASSRRLGYEQYF	TGCGCCAGCAGCCGACGATTAGGATACGAGCAGTACTTC
TRBV7-9	TRBJ2-3	few	.	CASSFRRLGITDTQYF	TGTGCCAGCAGCTTTCGTCGACTAGGGATCACAGATACGCAGTATTTT
TRBV2	TRBJ2-7	few	TRBD2	CASSEGLAGNYEQYF	TGTGCCAGCAGTGAGGGACTAGCGGGGAACTACGAGCAGTACTTC
TRBV11-2	TRBJ1-4	many	.	CASSLDLTTNEKLFF	TGTGCCAGCAGCTTAGACTTAACAACTAATGAAAAACTGTTTTTT
TRBV6-1	TRBJ1-5	many	TRBD1	CASSARTGNQPQHF	TGTGCCAGCAGCGCCCGGACAGGTAATCAGCCCCAGCATTTT
TRBV7-6	TRBJ1-3	.	TRBD1	CASSSVPDRGLLSGNTIYF	TGTGCCAGCAGCTCCGTCCCGGACAGGGGGCTACTCTCTGGAAACACCATATATTTT
TRBV12-3/TRBV12-4	TRBJ1-5	many	.	CASSRGENSNQPQHF	TGTGCCAGCAGTCGGGGGGAAAATAGCAATCAGCCCCAGCATTTT
TRBV7-6	TRBJ1-1	many	.	CASSLRGGLNTEAFF	TGTGCCAGCAGCTTACGGGGGGGCCTGAACACTGAAGCTTTCTTT
TRBV5-1	TRBJ1-2	few	TRBD1	CASSLGLIQNRGRKSLYGYTF	TGCGCCAGCAGCTTGGGCCTGATACAAAACAGGGGGCGGAAGTCCCTTTATGGCTACACCTTC
TRBV6-6	TRBJ1-2	.	.	CASSYNPRGGSDYGYTF	TGTGCCAGCAGTTACAACCCCCGGGGAGGATCGGACTATGGCTACACCTTC
TRBV7-2	TRBJ2-3	many	.	CASSLALKGFVGASDTQYF	TGTGCCAGCAGCTTAGCGCTAAAGGGGTTCGTAGGTGCCTCAGATACGCAGTATTTT
TRBV28	TRBJ2-3	many	TRBD2	CASSFVPSGGITDTQYF	TGTGCCAGCAGTTTCGTGCCTAGCGGGGGTATCACAGATACGCAGTATTTT
TRBV4-3	TRBJ1-4	few	.	CASSQALGEKLFF	TGCGCCAGCAGCCAGGCCCTCGGGGAAAAACTGTTTTTT
TRBV29-1	TRBJ1-1	many	.	CSVAEGLWNTEAFF	TGCAGCGTTGCAGAGGGGTTGTGGAACACTGAAGCTTTCTTT
TRBV5-5	TRBJ1-2	few	.	CASSRAGTAVLNYGYTF	TGTGCCAGCAGCCGCGCCGGGACGGCGGTGCTCAACTATGGCTACACCTTC
TRBV7-2	TRBJ2-7	many	TRBD2	CASSFRGLAGYEQYF	TGTGCCAGCAGCTTCCGGGGACTAGCTGGCTACGAGCAGTACTTC
TRBV7-9	TRBJ2-2	.	.	CASSLGGGANTGEVFF	TGTGCCAGCAGCTTGGGGGGCGGAGCCAACACCGGGGAGGTGTTTTTT
TRBV6-1	TRBJ1-2	many	.	CASSSPRTVDYGYTF	TGTGCCAGCAGCAGTCCACGGACCGTAGACTATGGCTACACCTTC
TRBV2	TRBJ2-6	few	.	CASESSGANVLTF	TGTGCTAGTGAGAGCTCTGGGGCCAACGTCCTGACTTTC
TRBV28	TRBJ1-3	few	.	CAIQVGAGNTIYF	TGTGCCATCCAGGTGGGCGCTGGAAACACCATATATTTT
TRBV24-1	TRBJ2-5	many	TRBD2	CATSDIRTSGKETQYF	TGTGCCACCAGTGATATAAGGACTAGCGGGAAGGAGACCCAGTACTTC
TRBV7-2	TRBJ1-5	many	.	CASSLARGNQPQHF	TGTGCCAGCAGCTTAGCGCGGGGTAATCAGCCCCAGCATTTT
TRBV3-1	TRBJ1-1	.	.	CASSQDRGASTEAFF	TGTGCCAGCAGCCAAGATCGAGGGGCCAGCACTGAAGCTTTCTTT
TRBV7-8	TRBJ2-7	few	.	CASSDSGAPSYEQYF	TGTGCCAGCAGCGATAGCGGAGCCCCCTCCTACGAGCAGTACTTC
TRBV6-2/TRBV6-3	TRBJ2-5	.	TRBD2	CASSFSPGGGRGVETQYF	TGTGCCAGCAGTTTCTCCCCAGGTGGCGGGAGAGGCGTAGAGACCCAGTACTTC
TRBV5-6	TRBJ1-6	few	TRBD1	CASSLADSGGFYNSPLHF	TGTGCCAGCAGCTTGGCTGATTCAGGGGGCTTTTATAATTCACCCCTCCACTTT
TRBV6-1	TRBJ2-1	few	.	CASSQLAAIYNEQFF	TGTGCCAGCAGCCAACTAGCAGCTATTTACAATGAGCAGTTCTTC
TRBV9	TRBJ2-5	few	TRBD2	CASSVGYGGEQETQYF	TGTGCCAGCAGCGTAGGGTATGGGGGGGAACAAGAGACCCAGTACTTC
TRBV20-1	TRBJ2-1	.	.	CSARTVAEQFF	TGCAGTGCTAGGACTGTAGCCGAGCAGTTCTTC
TRBV7-6	TRBJ2-1	many	.	CASSSGDSHEQFF	TGTGCCAGCAGCTCTGGAGACAGTCATGAGCAGTTCTTC
TRBV7-6	TRBJ2-1	many	.	CASSLPGTYPNNEQFF	TGTGCCAGCAGCTTACCCGGGACTTATCCTAACAATGAGCAGTTCTTC
TRBV7-8	TRBJ2-1	few	.	CASSFTEVSYNEQFF	TGTGCCAGCAGCTTTACGGAGGTCTCCTACAATGAGCAGTTCTTC
TRBV5-4	TRBJ1-4	many	TRBD1	CASSLWAGGMVNEKLFF	TGTGCCAGCAGCCTCTGGGCAGGGGGCATGGTTAATGAAAAACTGTTTTTT
TRBV20-1	TRBJ2-7	.	.	CSASSTGTHYEQYF	TGCAGTGCTTCCTCCACCGGGACACACTACGAGCAGTACTTC
TRBV5-6	TRBJ1-1	few	.	CASSFLGPTEAFF	TGTGCCAGCAGCTTTTTAGGGCCCACTGAAGCTTTCTTT
TRBV6-1	TRBJ2-5	.	.	CASSEIHGGARETQYF	TGTGCCAGCAGTGAAATTCATGGGGGGGCCCGAGAGACCCAGTACTTC
TRBV15	TRBJ2-5	.	.	CATSRDGQGGETQYF	TGTGCCACCAGCAGAGATGGTCAGGGCGGAGAGACCCAGTACTTC
TRBV20-1	TRBJ2-7	.	TRBD2	CSARAPSGISYEQYF	TGCAGTGCTAGAGCCCCTAGCGGAATTTCCTACGAGCAGTACTTC
TRBV2	TRBJ1-2	many	.	CASSEDKGYGYTF	TGTGCCAGCAGTGAAGATAAAGGCTATGGCTACACCTTC
TRBV7-2	TRBJ2-3	many	.	CASSSQGGPDTQYF	TGTGCCAGCAGCTCCCAAGGGGGGCCAGATACGCAGTATTTT
TRBV4-3	TRBJ2-3	few	.	CASSQLEGSDTDTQYF	TGCGCCAGCAGCCAACTCGAGGGGTCGGACACAGATACGCAGTATTTT
TRBV6-5	TRBJ1-5	few	.	CASSYDTSGGQPQHF	TGTGCCAGCAGTTACGACACCTCCGGGGGTCAGCCCCAGCATTTT
TRBV20-1	TRBJ1-6	.	.	CSAYRNSPLHF	TGCAGTGCTTACAGGAATTCACCCCTCCACTTT
TRBV6-2/TRBV6-3	TRBJ2-7	few	.	CASSYNSGASYEQYF	TGTGCCAGCAGTTACAATAGTGGAGCATCCTACGAGCAGTACTTC
TRBV28	TRBJ2-4	.	TRBD2	CASSFGGDKNIQYF	TGTGCCAGCAGTTTTGGGGGGGACAAAAACATTCAGTACTTC